This T cell receptor (beta chain) was obtained from a study of T cells in tumors after PD-1 blockade. Study summary: Excluded were patients with checkpoint blockade, immunosuppressants, or radiotherapy or other anti-cancer therapy within 4 weeks. Peripheral blood samples averaged 36,536 unique clonotypes and about 110,000 templates.

TCRdb keeps only in-frame clones here, not all; method: immunoSEQ multiplex PCR. Of approximately 60,000 clones listed, around four fifths were seen once; the top ten hold about an eighth. There are 11 residues in the CDR3. V was pared by 5 bases and J by 5 bases, with 10 bases between. CDR1 is DFQATT, CDR2 SNEGSKA, per germline (reference sequence). In the case of this clone: Its antigen is not identified.

Findings and limits, study-wide: Some novel exhausted tumor clones appeared in pre-treatment blood, suggesting peripheral recruitment.

The source of this sequence is a human donor with basal cell carcinoma. This chain joins TRBV20-1 and TRBJ2-7; no firm D call. Sequenced material: PBMCs, taken before anti-PD-1 treatment. The chain's CDR3 is CSAPGVDEQYF. The CDR3 DNA is TGCAGTGCTCCTGGGGTCGACGAGCAGTACTTC.